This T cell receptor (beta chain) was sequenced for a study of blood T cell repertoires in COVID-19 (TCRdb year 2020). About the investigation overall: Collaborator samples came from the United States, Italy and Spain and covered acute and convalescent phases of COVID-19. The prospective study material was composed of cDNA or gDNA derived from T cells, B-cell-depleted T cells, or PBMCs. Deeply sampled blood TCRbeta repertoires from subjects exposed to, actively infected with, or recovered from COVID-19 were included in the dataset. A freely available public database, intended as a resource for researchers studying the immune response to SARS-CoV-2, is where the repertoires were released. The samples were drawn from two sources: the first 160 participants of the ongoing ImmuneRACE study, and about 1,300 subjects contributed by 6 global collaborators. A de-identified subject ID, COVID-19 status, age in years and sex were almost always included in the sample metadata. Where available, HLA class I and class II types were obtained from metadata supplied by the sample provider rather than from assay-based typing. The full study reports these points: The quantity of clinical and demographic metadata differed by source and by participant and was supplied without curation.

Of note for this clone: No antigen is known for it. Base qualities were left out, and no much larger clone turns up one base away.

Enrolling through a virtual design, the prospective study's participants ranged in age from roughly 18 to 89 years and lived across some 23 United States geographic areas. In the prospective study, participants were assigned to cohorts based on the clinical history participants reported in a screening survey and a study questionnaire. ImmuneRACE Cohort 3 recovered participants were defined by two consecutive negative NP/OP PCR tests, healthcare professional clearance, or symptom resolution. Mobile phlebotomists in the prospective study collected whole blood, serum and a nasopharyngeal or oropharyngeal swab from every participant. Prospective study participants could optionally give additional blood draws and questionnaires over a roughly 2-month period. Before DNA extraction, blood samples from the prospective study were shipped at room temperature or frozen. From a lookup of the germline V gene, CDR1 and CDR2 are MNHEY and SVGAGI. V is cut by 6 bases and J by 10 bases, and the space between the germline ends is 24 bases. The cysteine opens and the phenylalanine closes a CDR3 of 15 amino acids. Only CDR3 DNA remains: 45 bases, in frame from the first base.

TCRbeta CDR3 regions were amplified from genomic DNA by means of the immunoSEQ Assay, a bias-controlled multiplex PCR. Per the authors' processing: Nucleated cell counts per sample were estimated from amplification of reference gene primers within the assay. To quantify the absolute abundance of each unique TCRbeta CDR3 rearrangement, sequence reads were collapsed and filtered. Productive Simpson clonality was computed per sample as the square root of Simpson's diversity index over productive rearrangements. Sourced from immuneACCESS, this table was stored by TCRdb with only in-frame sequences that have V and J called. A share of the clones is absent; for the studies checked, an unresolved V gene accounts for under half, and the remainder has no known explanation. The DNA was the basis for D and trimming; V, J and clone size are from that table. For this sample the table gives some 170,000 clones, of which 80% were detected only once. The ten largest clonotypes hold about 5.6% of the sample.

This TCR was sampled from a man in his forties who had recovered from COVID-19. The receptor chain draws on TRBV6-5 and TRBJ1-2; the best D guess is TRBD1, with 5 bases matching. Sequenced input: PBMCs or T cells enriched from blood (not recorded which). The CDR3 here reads CASRDRPASGGSYTF. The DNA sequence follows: TGTGCCAGCAGAGATAGACCGGCCTCGGGGGGTTCCTACACCTTC.